A selection of T cell receptor beta chains follows, all from one sample in a study of blood T cell repertoires in COVID-19. Clones were sequenced by immunoSEQ multiplex PCR, and TCRdb holds only the in-frame ones, with some missing. The table lists 250,000 or so clones, about 80% of them singletons, with roughly 3.6% in the top ten. The material sequenced was PBMCs or T cells enriched from blood (not recorded which). The receptors derive from a man aged 45-60 years who had recovered from COVID-19. CDR3s include the opening cysteine and the closing phenylalanine or tryptophan. Fields, in order: V gene, clone size, J gene, D gene, CDR3 DNA, CDR3 protein. The D gene is left open where the match is weak. Size is stated for part of the rows, as once, few or many counts, or as a class when the clone is expanded.

V: TRBV9; size: .; J: TRBJ1-3; D: TRBD1; DNA: TGTGCCAGCAGCGTAGGAACAGGGGTAGGAAACACCATATATTTT; CDR3: CASSVGTGVGNTIYF
V: TRBV4-3; size: .; J: TRBJ2-7; D: TRBD1; DNA: TGCGCCAGCAGCGAGGGACAGGGGGGCTCCTACGAGCAGTACTTC; CDR3: CASSEGQGGSYEQYF
V: TRBV27; size: .; J: TRBJ1-5; D: .; DNA: TGTGCCAGCAGTTTGCGGGGGGGGCCCCAGCATTTT; CDR3: CASSLRGGPQHF
V: TRBV10-3; size: .; J: TRBJ1-1; D: .; DNA: TGTGCCATCAGTGAATATGGGAGGAACACTGAAGCTTTCTTT; CDR3: CAISEYGRNTEAFF
V: TRBV6-2/TRBV6-3; size: .; J: TRBJ2-2; D: TRBD2; DNA: TGTGCCAGCAGTTGGACTAGCGGGAGAACCGGGGAGCTGTTTTTT; CDR3: CASSWTSGRTGELFF
V: TRBV10-2; size: .; J: TRBJ2-5; D: TRBD2; DNA: TGCGCCAGCAGGGAACTAGCGGGGTTTGAGACCCAGTACTTC; CDR3: CASRELAGFETQYF
V: TRBV20-1; size: .; J: TRBJ1-4; D: TRBD1; DNA: TGCAGTGCTAGTCGATCGGGACAGGGGACTGAAAAACTGTTTTTT; CDR3: CSASRSGQGTEKLFF
V: TRBV15; size: .; J: TRBJ1-3; D: .; DNA: TGTGCCACCAGCAGAGGAAGGTCAGGTGGAAACACCATATATTTT; CDR3: CATSRGRSGGNTIYF
V: TRBV10-2; size: few; J: TRBJ1-1; D: .; DNA: TGCGCCAGCACACAGGGGAACACTGAAGCTTTCTTT; CDR3: CASTQGNTEAFF
V: TRBV19; size: .; J: TRBJ1-5; D: .; DNA: TGTGCCAGTAGTATTGGGACTGGAAGCAATCAGCCCCAGCATTTT; CDR3: CASSIGTGSNQPQHF
V: TRBV6-5; size: few; J: TRBJ2-7; D: .; DNA: TGTGCCAGCAGTCTCTTCCGGGACTGGTCCTACGAGCAGTACTTC; CDR3: CASSLFRDWSYEQYF
V: TRBV19; size: .; J: TRBJ2-3; D: TRBD1; DNA: TGTGCCAGTAGTCTCCGGCTAGGGACAGGGGGAGGCACAGATACGCAGTATTTT; CDR3: CASSLRLGTGGGTDTQYF
V: TRBV5-6; size: once; J: TRBJ1-1; D: TRBD1; DNA: TGTGCCAGCAGCTTGTTACAGGGGAGTGAAGCTTTCTTT; CDR3: CASSLLQGSEAFF